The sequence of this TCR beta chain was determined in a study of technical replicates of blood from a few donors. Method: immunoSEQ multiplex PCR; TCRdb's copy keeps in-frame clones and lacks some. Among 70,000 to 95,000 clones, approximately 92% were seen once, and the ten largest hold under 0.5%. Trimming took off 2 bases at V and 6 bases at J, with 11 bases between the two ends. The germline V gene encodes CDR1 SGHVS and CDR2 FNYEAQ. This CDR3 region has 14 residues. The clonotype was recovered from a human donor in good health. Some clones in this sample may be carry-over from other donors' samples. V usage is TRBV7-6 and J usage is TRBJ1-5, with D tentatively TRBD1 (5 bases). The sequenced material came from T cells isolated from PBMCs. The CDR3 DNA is TGTGCCAGCAGCTTACAGGGTGGGTCTCAGCCCCAGCATTTT. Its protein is CASSLQGGSQPQHF.